Presented here are 13 T cell receptor beta chains from one specimen sequenced in a study of T cells in Graves' hyperthyroidism and ophthalmopathy. Amplification targeted TCR beta CDR3 regions from RNA transcripts. HTBI primers were used for first-round RT-PCR of the TCR CDR3. One entry per CDR3 protein results from TCRdb running MiXCR on the multiplex PCR reads. The sample contains nearly 250,000 distinct CDR3 sequences, approximately 25% of which appear only once. The sequencing sample was made of blood. These receptors came from a woman in her 40s with Graves' ophthalmopathy.

The J gene is TRBJ2-7, the V gene TRBV11-2; 12 bases are shared with TRBD2. Germline V CDR1 and CDR2: SGHAT, FQNNGV. V was pared by 7 bases and J by 7 bases, with 8 bases of the junction left unmatched. CDR3 length: 14 residues. CDR3 residues: CASNRLAGAGEQYF. In DNA form, the CDR3 reads TGTGCCAGCAACCGACTAGCGGGAGCTGGGGAGCAGTACTTC.

This clonotype was recorded a few times. The chain employs TRBV6-1 and TRBJ2-5; 7 nucleotides align to TRBD2. Trimming removed 7 bases from V and 4 bases from J; junction bases left unmatched: 9. Germline V gene sequence: CDR1 MNHNS, CDR2 SASEGT. The CDR3 is 14 residues long. CDR3 in DNA: TGTGCCAGCACCCTAGGTGGGGGGGGAGAGACCCAGTACTTC. The encoded protein is CASTLGGGGETQYF.

This clonotype was seen many times. The chain employs TRBV15 and TRBJ1-5; D perhaps matches TRBD1 (5 bases). Trimming took off 5 bases at V and 0 bases at J, with 20 bases between the two ends. Germline V gene lookup returns CDR1 LNHNV and CDR2 YYDKDF (reference sequence). The CDR3 loop spans 18 amino acids. The chain's CDR3 is CATSEEVWGVYSNQPQHF. Here the CDR3 DNA reads TGTGCCACCAGCGAGGAGGTCTGGGGGGTATATAGCAATCAGCCCCAGCATTTT.

There are many counts of this clonotype. The V call is TRBV25-1, the J call TRBJ1-1; 9 nucleotides match TRBD1. The CDR3 length is 16 residues. Looked up from germline, CDR1 is MGHDK and CDR2 is SYGVNS. V lost 6 bases, J lost 3 bases, and 11 bases stayed unmatched. The CDR3 bases are TGTGCCAGCAGGGAACGTGCTGGACAGGGGCACACTGAAGCTTTCTTT. This sequence encodes CASRERAGQGHTEAFF.

The sample holds many counts of this clonotype. The V gene is TRBV7-2, the J gene TRBJ2-7; D uncertain. The V end lost 1 base, the J end lost 0 bases, and 7 bases lay between the germline ends. The CDR3 sequence is 14 residues long. Germline CDR1 reads SGHTA; CDR2 reads FQGNSA. The CDR3 spells CASSLVQSSYEQYF. The CDR3 nucleotides read TGTGCCAGCAGCTTAGTACAGTCCTCCTACGAGCAGTACTTC. The complete variable domain, with remaining parts taken from reference TRBV7-2 and TRBJ2-7, reads GAGVSQSPSNKVTEKGKDVELRCDPISGHTALYWYRQSLGQGLEFLIYFQGNSAPDKSGLPSDRFSAERTGGSVSTLTIQRTQQEDSAVYLCASSLVQSSYEQYFGPGTRLTVT.

J is TRBJ2-5 and V is TRBV7-3, with 9 bases identical to TRBD2. CDR3 length equals 18 residues. CDR1 is SGHTA and CDR2 is FQGTGA in the germline V gene. The V gene end was trimmed by 1 base and the J gene end by 5 bases; junction bases not matched to a gene: 14. The chain's CDR3 is CASSLSGGRARLWETQYF. CDR3 DNA sequence: TGTGCCAGCAGCTTAAGCGGCGGGAGGGCCAGATTATGGGAGACCCAGTACTTC.

This clonotype was counted a single time. The V call is TRBV12-3 or TRBV12-4, the J call TRBJ1-5, with D possibly being TRBD1 (5 bases). The CDR3 is 14 residues long. The V gene lost 9 bases and the J gene lost 7 bases, with 19 bases spanning the gap. CDR3 residues: CASSIPGIGQPQHF. CDR3 nucleotide sequence: TGTGCCAGTAGTATTCCAGGGATTGGCCAGCCCCAGCATTTT.

This clonotype was seen many times. The chain uses TRBV29-1 and TRBJ2-2; 12 bases line up with TRBD1. The CDR3 contains 15 residues. The germline gives CDR1 SQVTM, CDR2 ANQGSEA. J lost 7 bases, V lost 6 bases, and 9 bases had no gene match. The CDR3 loop is CSVPRGQGASGELFF. The CDR3 DNA reads as TGCAGCGTCCCGCGGGGACAGGGGGCGAGCGGGGAGCTGTTTTTT.

This clonotype showed up many times. The chain employs TRBV4-1 and TRBJ2-5; the D is unclear. Germline CDR1 reads MGHRA; CDR2 reads YSYEKL. The length of the CDR3 is 14 residues. Between the trimmed V and J ends, which lost 1 base and 1 base, there was a span of 7 bases. CDR3 in amino acids: CASSQGRIQETQYF. The CDR3 bases are TGCGCCAGCAGCCAAGGACGGATCCAAGAGACCCAGTACTTC.

This clonotype was counted ten times or more. This chain connects TRBV29-1 to TRBJ1-1; TRBD1 matches at 9 bases. The J segment lost 6 bases and the V segment lost 7 bases, leaving 12 bases of the junction unmatched. The CDR3 is made up of 14 amino acids. Germline V gene sequence: CDR1 SQVTM, CDR2 ANQGSEA. The DNA for the CDR3 is TGCAGCGCCGTCCCGGGACAGGGAGGCTCTGAAGCTTTCTTT. Amino acids: CSAVPGQGGSEAFF.

This clonotype was counted a single time. The chain joins TRBV9 to TRBJ1-2; no firm D call. Germline CDR1 SGDLS, CDR2 YYNGEE. Trimming took 0 bases from V and 6 from J, leaving 12 bases between them. CDR3 length equals 14 residues. CDR3 sequence reads: CASSVGVEPHGYTF. The CDR3 DNA follows: TGTGCCAGCAGCGTAGGGGTGGAACCGCATGGCTACACCTTC. Filled out from reference TRBV9 and TRBJ1-2, the complete variable domain reads DSGVTQTPKHLITATGQRVTLRCSPRSGDLSVYWYQQSLDQGLQFLIQYYNGEERAKGNILERFSAQQFPDLHSELNLSSLELGDSALYFCASSVGVEPHGYTFGSGTRLTVV.

This clonotype was counted ten times or more. One end of the junction does not line up with germline, which may come from a read error. This chain connects TRBV28 to TRBJ2-2; the match to TRBD2 covers 8 bases. This CDR3 comprises 17 residues. CDR1 MDHEN and CDR2 SYDVKM come from the germline V gene. The CDR3 loop is CVSSPRRLAGNTGELFF. In DNA, the CDR3 is TGTGTCAGCAGTCCCAGGAGGCTAGCGGGGAACACCGGGGAGCTGTTTTTT. The variable domain in full, completed from reference TRBV28 and TRBJ2-2, reads DVKVTQSSRYLVKRTGEKVFLECVQDMDHENMFWYRQDPGLGLRLIYFSYDVKMKEKGDIPEGYSVSREKKERFSLILESASTNQTSMYLCVSSPRRLAGNTGELFFGEGSRLTVL.

At least ten counts were recorded for this clonotype. The chain uses TRBV15 and TRBJ2-2; 8 nucleotides line up with TRBD1. CDR1 and CDR2 (germline): LNHNV, YYDKDF (reference sequence). The CDR3 covers 14 residues. V shed 7 bases and J 6 bases; nucleotides not matched to a gene: 7. The CDR3 DNA is TGTGCCACCACCCCCGGACAGGGTCCCGGGGAGCTGTTTTTT. Protein: CATTPGQGPGELFF.